The subject of this entry is one T cell receptor beta chain. The antigen is not known. Time point of the sample: persistent/refractory GD, antithyroid drugs over 5 years with positive TRAb. Extracted RNA from PBMCs served as the source of the TCR library. J gave up 5 bases and V 4 bases, and 5 bases lay outside the gene matches. The CDR3 length is 15 residues. The germline V gene encodes CDR1 MDHEN and CDR2 SYDVKM. This entry comes from a study of regulatory T cells in long-lasting Graves disease. The TCR beta library used iRepertoire HTBI primers with Arm-PCR amplification of CDR3. TCRdb re-called the multiplex PCR reads through MiXCR, storing one row per CDR3 protein. In the table there are 400,000 to 500,000 distinct CDR3 sequences, approximately 22% of which are singletons. Findings and caveats of the study: Not thyroid tissue but only peripheral blood was studied. Few sampled subjects may have lowered accuracy. Preferential use of TRBV28, TRBJ1-2 and TRBJ2-5 was seen in persistent disease.

The clonotype comes from a female donor with Graves disease. This sample comprised peripheral blood mononuclear cells (PBMCs), obtained when the disease was refractory, from a patient treated with antithyroid drugs. The chain recombines TRBV28 with TRBJ2-3; 11 nucleotides line up with TRBD2. Here the CDR3 reads CASSSSGGSIDTQYF. CDR3 DNA: TGTGCCAGCAGTTCTAGCGGGGGGTCGATAGATACGCAGTATTTT.